The clone carrying this TCR beta chain occurred once. These data are taken from a study of control samples from healthy donors and cancer patients. The CDR3 contains 14 residues. Sequencing was performed with immunoSEQ multiplex PCR; in TCRdb, only in-frame clones are kept and a portion is missing. The sample lists 120,000 or so clones, about 93% occurring once. Sequenced input: blood. The rearrangement links TRBV21-1 to TRBJ1-5; the table's D gene call, TRBD1, was not cross checked with the DNA. TRBV21-1 is a pseudogene. The source is a man between 18 and 29 years old in good health. The CDR3 DNA reads as TGTGCCAGCAGCAACGGGCAGGGGAATCAGCCCCAGCATTTT. It yields the protein CASSNGQGNQPQHF.